This T cell receptor (beta chain) comes out of a study of blood T cell repertoires in COVID-19. The overall study: From the United States, Italy and Spain came samples of acute and convalescent COVID-19.

Under the authors' procedure: Using reference gene primer amplification, nucleated cell counts were estimated. Repertoires were generated with immunoSEQ multiplex PCR, while TCRdb's copy carries only in-frame clones and drops some. For V, J and clone size, that table is used; D and trimming come from the DNA. The sample has around 130,000 clones; roughly nine tenths are singletons. Germline V lookup: CDR1 MGHDK, CDR2 SYGVNS. J was trimmed by 0 bases and V by 6 bases; bases with no gene match: 10. CDR3 length: 18 residues. This clonotype was sampled from a man in his 70s with active or convalescent COVID-19. J is TRBJ2-6 and V is TRBV25-1; 8 positions match TRBD2. The sequencing sample was made of peripheral blood. DNA for the CDR3: TGTGCCAGCAGCGGAGGCGGCGGGAGGAGCTCTGGGGCCAACGTCCTGACTTTC. It specifies CASSGGGGRSSGANVLTF.